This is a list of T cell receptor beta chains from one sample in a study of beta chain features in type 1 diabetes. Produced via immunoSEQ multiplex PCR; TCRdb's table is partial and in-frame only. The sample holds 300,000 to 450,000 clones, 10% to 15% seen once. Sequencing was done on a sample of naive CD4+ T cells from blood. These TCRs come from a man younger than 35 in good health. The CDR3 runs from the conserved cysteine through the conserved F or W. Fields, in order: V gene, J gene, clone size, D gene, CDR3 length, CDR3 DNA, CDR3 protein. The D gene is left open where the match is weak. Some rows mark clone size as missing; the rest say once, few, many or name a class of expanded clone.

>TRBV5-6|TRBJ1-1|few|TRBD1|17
TGTGCCAGCAGCTTCGGACCGGGACAGGGCATGAACACTGAAGCTTTCTTT
CASSFGPGQGMNTEAFF
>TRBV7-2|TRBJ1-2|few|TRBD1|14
TGTGCCAGCAGCGTAGCAGGGACAGGCTATGGCTACACCTTC
CASSVAGTGYGYTF
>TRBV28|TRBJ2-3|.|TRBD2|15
TGTGCCAGCAGTTGGGGTAGCGGGGGGCGAGATACGCAGTATTTT
CASSWGSGGRDTQYF
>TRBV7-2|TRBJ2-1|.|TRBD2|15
TGTGCCAGCAGCTTAGTTTCGGGAGGTAACAATGAGCAGTTCTTC
CASSLVSGGNNEQFF
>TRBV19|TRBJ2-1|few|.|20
TGTGCCAGTAGTATAGTGGCAGGGGGAATCGGGGGCCCCTCCTACAATGAGCAGTTCTTC
CASSIVAGGIGGPSYNEQFF
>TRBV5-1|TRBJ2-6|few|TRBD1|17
TGCGCCAGCAGAAGGGACAGATCCCGATCTGGGGCCAACGTCCTGACTTTC
CASRRDRSRSGANVLTF
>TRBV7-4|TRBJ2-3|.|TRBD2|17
TGTGCCAGCAGCTTAGCCCGCCCGGGGGGAGGCACAGATACGCAGTATTTT
CASSLARPGGGTDTQYF
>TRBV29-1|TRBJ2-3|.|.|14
TGCAGCGTTAGAGGAGCCCTAGGCACAGATACGCAGTATTTT
CSVRGALGTDTQYF
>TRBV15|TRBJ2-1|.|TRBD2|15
TGTGCCACCAGCAGAGCGGGTAGCGGGGTGTATGAGCAGTTCTTC
CATSRAGSGVYEQFF
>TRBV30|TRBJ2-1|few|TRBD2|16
TGTGCCTGGAGTGTTTCGGGGGGAGGCGCATACAATGAGCAGTTCTTC
CAWSVSGGGAYNEQFF
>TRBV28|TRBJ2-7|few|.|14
TGTGCCAGCAGTTTCCAGGGGATCTTCCCCGAGCAGTACTTC
CASSFQGIFPEQYF
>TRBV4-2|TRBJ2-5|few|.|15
TGTGCCAGCAGCCAAGATGGTGTCCCGGGGAAGGACCAGTACTTC
CASSQDGVPGKDQYF
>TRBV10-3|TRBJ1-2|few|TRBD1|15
TGTGCCATCAGTGTAGGGACAGGGCAAAACTATGGCTACACCTTC
CAISVGTGQNYGYTF
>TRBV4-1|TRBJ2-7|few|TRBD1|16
TGCGCCAGCAGCCAAGTGGGGACAGGAGCCTCCTACGAGCAGTACTTC
CASSQVGTGASYEQYF
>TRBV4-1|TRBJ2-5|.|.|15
TGCGCCAGCAGCCAAGATCGGAGTTTCCAAGAGACCCAGTACTTC
CASSQDRSFQETQYF
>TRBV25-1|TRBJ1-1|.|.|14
TGTGCCAGCAGTGAAAGGGGGTCACACACTGAAGCTTTCTTT
CASSERGSHTEAFF
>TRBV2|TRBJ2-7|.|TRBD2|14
TGTGCCAGCAGTACTAGCGGGAGTCGTTACGAGCAGTACTTC
CASSTSGSRYEQYF
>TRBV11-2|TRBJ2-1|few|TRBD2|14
TGTGCCAGCAGCTTAGTAGGGACTAGTATTGAGCAGTTCTTC
CASSLVGTSIEQFF
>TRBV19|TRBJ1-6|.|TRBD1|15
TGTGCCAGTAGTGCCCGACAGGGTGGAGGTTCACCCCTCCACTTT
CASSARQGGGSPLHF
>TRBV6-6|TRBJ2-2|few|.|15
TGTGCCAGCAGCCAACGGGACTCCCACACCGGGGAGCTGTTTTTT
CASSQRDSHTGELFF
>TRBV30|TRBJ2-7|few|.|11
TGTGCCTGGAGTGAACAGTACGAGCAGTACTTC
CAWSEQYEQYF